This T cell receptor beta chain is from a study of control samples from healthy donors and cancer patients. Using immunoSEQ multiplex PCR, the repertoire was profiled, and TCRdb retains in-frame clones only, with some absent. The sample includes 150,000 to 200,000 clones. Comments on this clone: Germline and junction disagree at one end, which may indicate a read error.

Germline-derived CDR1 and CDR2 are SSHAT and FNYEAQ (reference sequence). The CDR3 consists of 16 residues. The clonotype comes from a woman aged 30 to 39 in good health. Sequencing used blood. The genes are TRBV7-7 and TRBJ1-1; D perhaps matches TRBD1 (6 bases). The CDR3 nucleotides are TGTGCTAGCAGCAACGATTCCGGGACAACCGAAGCAAGCTCCTGGTTT. The encoded protein is CASSNDSGTTEASSWF.